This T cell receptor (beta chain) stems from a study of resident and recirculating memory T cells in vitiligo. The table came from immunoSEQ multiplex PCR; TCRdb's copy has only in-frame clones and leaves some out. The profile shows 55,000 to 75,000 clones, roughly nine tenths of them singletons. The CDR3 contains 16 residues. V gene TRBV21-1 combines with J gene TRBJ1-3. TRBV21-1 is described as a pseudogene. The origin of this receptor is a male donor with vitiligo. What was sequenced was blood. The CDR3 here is CASSKKRGDPGNTIYF. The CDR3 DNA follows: TGTGCCAGCAGCAAAAAGCGTGGCGATCCTGGAAACACCATATATTTT.